This T cell receptor beta chain was documented in a study of T cell responses to AZD1222 COVID-19 vaccine. TCRdb keeps only in-frame clones here, not all; method: immunoSEQ multiplex PCR. This sample has over 100,000 clones; 85% to 90% occur once, and the top ten carry 5%. The TCR sequence derives from an adult in good health. Specimen: peripheral blood, collected on day 0 of AZD1222 vaccination.

The CDR3 bases are TGTGCCAGCAGCTTTGGGTGGGGCGGTACCGGGGAGCTGTTTTTT. This gives the protein CASSFGWGGTGELFF. The genes are TRBV7-8 and TRBJ2-2, with D perhaps TRBD1 (5 bases). This CDR3 has 15 residues. V was shortened by 3 bases and J by 5 bases, with 13 bases between the two germline ends. Germline V gene lookup returns CDR1 SGHVS and CDR2 FQNEAQ. Drawing the rest from reference TRBV7-8 and TRBJ2-2, the complete variable domain is GAGVSQSPRYKVAKRGQDVALRCDPISGHVSLFWYQQALGQGPEFLTYFQNEAQLDKSGLPSDRFFAERPEGSVSTLKIQRTQQEDSAVYLCASSFGWGGTGELFFGEGSRLTVL.